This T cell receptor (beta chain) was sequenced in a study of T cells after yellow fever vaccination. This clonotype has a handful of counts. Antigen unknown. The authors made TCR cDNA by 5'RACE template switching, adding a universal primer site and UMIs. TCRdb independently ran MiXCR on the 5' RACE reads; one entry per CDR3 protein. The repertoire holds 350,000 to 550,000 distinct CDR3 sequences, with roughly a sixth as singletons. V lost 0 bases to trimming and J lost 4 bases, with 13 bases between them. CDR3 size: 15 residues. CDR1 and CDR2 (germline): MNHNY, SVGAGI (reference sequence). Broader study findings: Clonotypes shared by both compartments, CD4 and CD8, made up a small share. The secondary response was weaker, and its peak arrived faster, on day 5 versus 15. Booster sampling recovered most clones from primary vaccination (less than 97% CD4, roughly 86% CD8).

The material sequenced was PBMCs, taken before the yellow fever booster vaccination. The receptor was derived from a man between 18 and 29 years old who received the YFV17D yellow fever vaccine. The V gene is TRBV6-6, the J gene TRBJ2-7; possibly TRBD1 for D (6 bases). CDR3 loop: CASSYSGQGIYEQYF. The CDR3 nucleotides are TGTGCCAGCAGTTACTCTGGTCAGGGGATTTACGAGCAGTACTTC.